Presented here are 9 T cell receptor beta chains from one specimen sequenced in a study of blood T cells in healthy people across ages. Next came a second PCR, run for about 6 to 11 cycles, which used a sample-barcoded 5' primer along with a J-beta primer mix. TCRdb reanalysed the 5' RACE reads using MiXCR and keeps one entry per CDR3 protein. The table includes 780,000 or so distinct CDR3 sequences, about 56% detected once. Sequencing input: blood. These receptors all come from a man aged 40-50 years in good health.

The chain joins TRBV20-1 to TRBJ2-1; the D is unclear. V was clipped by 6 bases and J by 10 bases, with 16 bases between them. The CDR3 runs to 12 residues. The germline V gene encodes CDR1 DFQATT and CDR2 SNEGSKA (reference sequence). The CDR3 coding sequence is TGCAGTGCCACGACTGGCTCGGAAGAGCAGTTCTTC. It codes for CSATTGSEEQFF.

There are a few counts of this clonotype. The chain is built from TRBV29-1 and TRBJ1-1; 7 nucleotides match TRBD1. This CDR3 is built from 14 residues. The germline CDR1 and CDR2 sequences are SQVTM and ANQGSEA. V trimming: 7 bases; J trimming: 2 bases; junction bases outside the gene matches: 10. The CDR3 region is CSAHRDSSNTEAFF. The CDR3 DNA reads TGCAGCGCCCACCGGGACAGTAGTAACACTGAAGCTTTCTTT.

DNA for the CDR3: TGTGCCAGCAGTTACGCCCGTCGTGAGACCCAGTACTTC. This encodes CASSYARRETQYF. The chain combines TRBV6-5 with TRBJ2-5, with unresolved D. The CDR3 covers 13 residues. V shed 2 bases and J shed 5 bases, with 9 bases lying between them. Germline assignment: CDR1 MNHEY and CDR2 SVGAGI.

The CDR3, as DNA: TGCAGCGTTGAGCTTTCGCCGAGCGAGCAGTACTTC. Its translation is CSVELSPSEQYF. The chain recombines TRBV29-1 with TRBJ2-7; D is uncertain. Germline CDR1 and CDR2: SQVTM and ANQGSEA. CDR3 size: 12 residues. V lost 3 bases and J lost 6, with 12 bases in between.

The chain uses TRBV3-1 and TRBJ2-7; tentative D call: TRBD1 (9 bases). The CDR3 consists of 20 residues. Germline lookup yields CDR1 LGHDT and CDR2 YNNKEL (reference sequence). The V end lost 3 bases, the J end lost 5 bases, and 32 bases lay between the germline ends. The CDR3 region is CASSQKPGQGTREGRNEQYF. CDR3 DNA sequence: TGTGCCAGCAGCCAGAAACCGGGACAGGGTACTCGGGAGGGCCGCAACGAGCAGTACTTC.

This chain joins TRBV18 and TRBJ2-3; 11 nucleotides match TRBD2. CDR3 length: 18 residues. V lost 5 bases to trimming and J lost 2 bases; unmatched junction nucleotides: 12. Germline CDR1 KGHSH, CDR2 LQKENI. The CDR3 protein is CASSTTRGSGGATDTQYF. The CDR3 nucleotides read TGTGCCAGCTCAACGACTCGGGGTAGCGGGGGGGCCACAGATACGCAGTATTTT.

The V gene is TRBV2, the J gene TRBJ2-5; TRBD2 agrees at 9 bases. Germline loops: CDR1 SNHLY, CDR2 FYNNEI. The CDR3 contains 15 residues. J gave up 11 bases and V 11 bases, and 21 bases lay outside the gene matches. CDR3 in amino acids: CAWIIVGLAGNEQYF. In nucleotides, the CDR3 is TGTGCCTGGATCATCGTAGGGCTAGCGGGAAATGAGCAGTACTTC.

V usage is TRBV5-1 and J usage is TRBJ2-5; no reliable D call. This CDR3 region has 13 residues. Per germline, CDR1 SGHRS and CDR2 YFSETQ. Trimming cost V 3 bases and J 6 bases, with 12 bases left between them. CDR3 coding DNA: TGCGCCAGCAGCTCTCGAGGCGCACAGACCCAGTACTTC. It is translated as CASSSRGAQTQYF. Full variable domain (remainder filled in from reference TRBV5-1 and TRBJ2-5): KAGVTQTPRYLIKTRGQQVTLSCSPISGHRSVSWYQQTPGQGLQFLFEYFSETQRNKGNFPGRFSGRQFSNSRSEMNVSTLELGDSALYLCASSSRGAQTQYFGPGTRLLVL.

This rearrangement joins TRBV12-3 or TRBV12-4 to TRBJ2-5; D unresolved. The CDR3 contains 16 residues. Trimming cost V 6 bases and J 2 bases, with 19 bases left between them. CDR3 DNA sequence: TGTGCCAGCAGCTCGCGTAAGGTACATTTTCAAGAGACCCAGTACTTC. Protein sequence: CASSSRKVHFQETQYF.